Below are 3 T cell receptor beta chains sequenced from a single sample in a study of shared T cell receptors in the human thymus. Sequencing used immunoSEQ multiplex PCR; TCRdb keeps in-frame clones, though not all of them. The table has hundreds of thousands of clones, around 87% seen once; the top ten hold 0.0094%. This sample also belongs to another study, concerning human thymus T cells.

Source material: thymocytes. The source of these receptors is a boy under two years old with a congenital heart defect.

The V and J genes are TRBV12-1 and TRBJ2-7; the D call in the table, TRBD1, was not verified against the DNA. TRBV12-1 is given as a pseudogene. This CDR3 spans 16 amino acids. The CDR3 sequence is CASSFETRQHLYEQYF. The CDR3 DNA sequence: TGTGCCAGCAGCTTTGAGACACGACAGCACCTCTACGAGCAGTACTTC.

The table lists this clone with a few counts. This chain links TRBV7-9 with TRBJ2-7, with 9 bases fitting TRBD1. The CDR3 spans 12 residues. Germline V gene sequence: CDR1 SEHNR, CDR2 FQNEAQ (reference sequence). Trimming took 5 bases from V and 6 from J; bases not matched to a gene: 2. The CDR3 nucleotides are TGTGCCAGCAGCCCGACAGGGGGCGAGCAGTACTTC. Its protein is CASSPTGGEQYF.

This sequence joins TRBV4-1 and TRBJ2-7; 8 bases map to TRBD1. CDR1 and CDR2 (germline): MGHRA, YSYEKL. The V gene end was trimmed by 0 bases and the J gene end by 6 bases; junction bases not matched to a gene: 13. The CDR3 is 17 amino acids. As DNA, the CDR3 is TGCGCCAGCAGCCAAGATCTTCGTGGGCAGGGGGCTCGCGAGCAGTACTTC. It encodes CASSQDLRGQGAREQYF.